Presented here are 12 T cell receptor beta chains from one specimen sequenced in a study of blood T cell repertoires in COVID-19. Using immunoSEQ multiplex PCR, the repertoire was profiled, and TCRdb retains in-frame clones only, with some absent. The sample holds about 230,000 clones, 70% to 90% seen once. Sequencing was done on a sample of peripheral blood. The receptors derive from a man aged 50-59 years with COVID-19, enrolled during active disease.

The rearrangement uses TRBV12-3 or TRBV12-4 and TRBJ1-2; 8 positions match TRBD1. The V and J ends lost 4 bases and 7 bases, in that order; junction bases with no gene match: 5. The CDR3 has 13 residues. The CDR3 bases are TGTGCCAGCAGTTCCGACAGGGGTGGTGGCTACACCTTC. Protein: CASSSDRGGGYTF.

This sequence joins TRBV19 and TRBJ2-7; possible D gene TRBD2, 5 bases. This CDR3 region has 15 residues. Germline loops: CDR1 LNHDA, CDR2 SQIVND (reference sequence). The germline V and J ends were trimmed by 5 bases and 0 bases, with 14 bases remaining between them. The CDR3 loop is CASSPFGESSYEQYF. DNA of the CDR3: TGTGCCAGTAGTCCCTTTGGGGAGTCCTCCTACGAGCAGTACTTC.

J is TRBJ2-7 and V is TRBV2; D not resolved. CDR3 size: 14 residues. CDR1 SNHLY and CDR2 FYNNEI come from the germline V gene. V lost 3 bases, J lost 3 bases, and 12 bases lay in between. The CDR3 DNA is TGTGCCAGCAGTGATTATGACAAAAACTACGAGCAGTACTTC. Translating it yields CASSDYDKNYEQYF.

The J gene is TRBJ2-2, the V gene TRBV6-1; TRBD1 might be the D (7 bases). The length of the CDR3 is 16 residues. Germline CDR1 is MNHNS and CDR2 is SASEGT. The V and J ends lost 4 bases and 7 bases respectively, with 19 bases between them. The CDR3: CASSARQGQGGGELFF. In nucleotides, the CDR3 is TGTGCCAGCAGTGCACGGCAGGGCCAGGGGGGCGGGGAGCTGTTTTTT.

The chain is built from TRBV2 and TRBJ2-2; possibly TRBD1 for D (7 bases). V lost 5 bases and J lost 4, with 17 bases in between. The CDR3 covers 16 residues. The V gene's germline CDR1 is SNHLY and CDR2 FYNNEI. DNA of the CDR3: TGTGCCAGCAGTCCAGGCCACAGGGGAGGCACCGGGGAGCTGTTTTTT. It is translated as CASSPGHRGGTGELFF.

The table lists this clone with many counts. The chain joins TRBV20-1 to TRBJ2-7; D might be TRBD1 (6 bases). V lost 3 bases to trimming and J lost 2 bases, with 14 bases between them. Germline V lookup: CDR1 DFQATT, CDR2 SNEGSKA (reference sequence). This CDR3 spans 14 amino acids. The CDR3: CSASNRAPPYEQYF. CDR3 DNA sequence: TGCAGTGCTAGTAACAGGGCTCCCCCCTACGAGCAGTACTTC.

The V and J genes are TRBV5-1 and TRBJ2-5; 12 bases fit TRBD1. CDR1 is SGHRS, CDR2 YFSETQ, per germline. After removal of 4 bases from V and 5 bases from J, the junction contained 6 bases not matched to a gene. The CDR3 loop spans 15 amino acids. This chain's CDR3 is CASSPGQGAGETQYF. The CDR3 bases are TGCGCCAGCAGCCCGGGACAGGGGGCTGGGGAGACCCAGTACTTC.

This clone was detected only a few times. The CDR3 DNA sequence: TGTGCCAGTAGTATAGACAACCCGGGACTAGCCTTCGTCGATGAGCAGTTCTTC. Protein: CASSIDNPGLAFVDEQFF. This chain links TRBV19 with TRBJ2-1, with 9 positions matching TRBD2. J was trimmed by 8 bases and V by 0 bases; bases with no gene match: 14. The CDR3 consists of 18 residues. CDR1 LNHDA and CDR2 SQIVND come from the germline V gene (reference sequence).

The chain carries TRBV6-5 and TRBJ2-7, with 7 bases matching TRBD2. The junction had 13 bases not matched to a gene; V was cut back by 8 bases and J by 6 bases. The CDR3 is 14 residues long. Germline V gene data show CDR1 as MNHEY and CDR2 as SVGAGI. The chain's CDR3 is CASPPLGGRLEQYF. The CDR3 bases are TGTGCCAGCCCTCCCCTGGGAGGGCGGCTCGAGCAGTACTTC.

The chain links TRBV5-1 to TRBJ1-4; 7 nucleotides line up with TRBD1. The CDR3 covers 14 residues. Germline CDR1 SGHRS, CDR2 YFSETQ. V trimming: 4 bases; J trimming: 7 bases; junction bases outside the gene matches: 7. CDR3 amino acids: CASSPSGQAEKLFF. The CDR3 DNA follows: TGCGCCAGCAGCCCCTCCGGACAGGCTGAAAAACTGTTTTTT.

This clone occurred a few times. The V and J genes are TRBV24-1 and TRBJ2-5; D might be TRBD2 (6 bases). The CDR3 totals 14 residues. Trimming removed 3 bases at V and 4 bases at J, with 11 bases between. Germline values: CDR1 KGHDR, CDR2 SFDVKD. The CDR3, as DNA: TGTGCCACCAGTGATCCGGGACTTCGAGAGACCCAGTACTTC. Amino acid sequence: CATSDPGLRETQYF.

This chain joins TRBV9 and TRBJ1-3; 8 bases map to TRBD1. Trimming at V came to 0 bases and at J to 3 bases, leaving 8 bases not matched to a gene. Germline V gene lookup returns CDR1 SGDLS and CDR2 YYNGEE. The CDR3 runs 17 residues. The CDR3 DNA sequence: TGTGCCAGCAGCGTAGGTGGGCAGGGGGCGGATGGAAACACCATATATTTT. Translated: CASSVGGQGADGNTIYF.